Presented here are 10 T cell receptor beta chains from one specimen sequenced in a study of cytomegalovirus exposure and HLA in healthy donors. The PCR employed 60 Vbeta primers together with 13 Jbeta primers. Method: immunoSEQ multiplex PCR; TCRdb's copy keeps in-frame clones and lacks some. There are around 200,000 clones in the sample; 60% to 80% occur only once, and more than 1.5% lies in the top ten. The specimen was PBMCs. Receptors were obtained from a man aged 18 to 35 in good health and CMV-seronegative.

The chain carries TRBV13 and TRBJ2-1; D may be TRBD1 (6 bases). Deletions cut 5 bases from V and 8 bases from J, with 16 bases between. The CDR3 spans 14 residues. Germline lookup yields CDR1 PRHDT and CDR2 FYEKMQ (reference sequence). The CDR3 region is CASSPRQVFDEQFF. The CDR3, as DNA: TGTGCCAGCAGCCCCAGACAGGTATTTGATGAGCAGTTCTTC.

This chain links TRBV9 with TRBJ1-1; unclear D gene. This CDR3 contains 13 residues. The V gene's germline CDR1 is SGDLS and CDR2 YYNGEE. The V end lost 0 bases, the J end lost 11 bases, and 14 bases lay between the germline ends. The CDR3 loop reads CASSVDGELRAFF. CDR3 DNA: TGTGCCAGCAGCGTAGACGGGGAGCTAAGGGCTTTCTTT. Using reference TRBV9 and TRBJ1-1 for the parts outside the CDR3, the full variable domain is DSGVTQTPKHLITATGQRVTLRCSPRSGDLSVYWYQQSLDQGLQFLIQYYNGEERAKGNILERFSAQQFPDLHSELNLSSLELGDSALYFCASSVDGELRAFFGQGTRLTVV.

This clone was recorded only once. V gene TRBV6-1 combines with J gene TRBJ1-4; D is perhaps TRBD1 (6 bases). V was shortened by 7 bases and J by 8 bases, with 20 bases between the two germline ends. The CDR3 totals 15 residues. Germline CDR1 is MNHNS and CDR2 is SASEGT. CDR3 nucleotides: TGTGCCAGCATCCCCCAGGGGCAGATAGGGGAAAAACTGTTTTTT. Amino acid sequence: CASIPQGQIGEKLFF.

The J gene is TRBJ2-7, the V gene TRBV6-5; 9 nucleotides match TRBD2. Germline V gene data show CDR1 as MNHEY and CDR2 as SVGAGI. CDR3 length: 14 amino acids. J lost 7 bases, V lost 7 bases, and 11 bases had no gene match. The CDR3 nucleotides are TGTGCCAGCACCATGACTAGCGGAGGTCGGGAGCAGTACTTC. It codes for CASTMTSGGREQYF.

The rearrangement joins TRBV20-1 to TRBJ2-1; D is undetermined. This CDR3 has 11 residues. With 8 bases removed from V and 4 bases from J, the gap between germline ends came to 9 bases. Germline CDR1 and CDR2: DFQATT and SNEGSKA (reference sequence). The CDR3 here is CSLDLYNEQFF. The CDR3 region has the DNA TGCAGTTTAGATCTTTACAATGAGCAGTTCTTC.

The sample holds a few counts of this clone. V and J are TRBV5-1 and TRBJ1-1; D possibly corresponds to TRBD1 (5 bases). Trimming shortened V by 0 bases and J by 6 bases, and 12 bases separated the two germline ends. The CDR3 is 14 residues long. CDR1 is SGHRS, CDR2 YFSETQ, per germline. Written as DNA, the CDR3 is TGCGCCAGCAGCTTGGGGCCCGGGGGACCTGAAGCTTTCTTT. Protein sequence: CASSLGPGGPEAFF.

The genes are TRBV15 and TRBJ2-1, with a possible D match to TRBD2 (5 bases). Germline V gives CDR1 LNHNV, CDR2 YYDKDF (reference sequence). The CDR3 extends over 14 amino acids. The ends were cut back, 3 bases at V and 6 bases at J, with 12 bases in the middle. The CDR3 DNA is TGTGCCACCAGCAGGGACCTAGCAGGCAATGAGCAGTTCTTC. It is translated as CATSRDLAGNEQFF.

The CDR3: CASSSWTSGANNEQFF. CDR3 coding DNA: TGTGCCAGCAGTTCGTGGACTAGCGGGGCTAACAATGAGCAGTTCTTC. This chain uses TRBV28 with TRBJ2-1; 12 bases match TRBD2. V was pared by 4 bases and J by 5 bases, with 6 bases of the junction left unmatched. This CDR3 has 16 amino acids. Germline V gene data show CDR1 as MDHEN and CDR2 as SYDVKM. Combining the CDR3 with reference TRBV28 and TRBJ2-1 gives the whole variable domain DVKVTQSSRYLVKRTGEKVFLECVQDMDHENMFWYRQDPGLGLRLIYFSYDVKMKEKGDIPEGYSVSREKKERFSLILESASTNQTSMYLCASSSWTSGANNEQFFGPGTRLTVL.

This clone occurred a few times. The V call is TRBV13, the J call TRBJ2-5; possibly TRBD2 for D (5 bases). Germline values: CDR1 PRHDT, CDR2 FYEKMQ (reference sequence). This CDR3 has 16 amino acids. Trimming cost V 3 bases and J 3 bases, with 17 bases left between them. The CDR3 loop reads CASSLAESSGEETQYF. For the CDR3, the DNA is TGTGCCAGCAGCTTGGCCGAATCAAGCGGCGAAGAGACCCAGTACTTC.

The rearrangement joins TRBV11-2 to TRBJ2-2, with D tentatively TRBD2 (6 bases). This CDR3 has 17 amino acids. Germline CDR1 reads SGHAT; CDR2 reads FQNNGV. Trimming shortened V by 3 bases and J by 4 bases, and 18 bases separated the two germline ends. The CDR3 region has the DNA TGTGCCAGCAGCTTTCTCCCCGGGAGCGGCCTCACCGGGGAGCTGTTTTTT. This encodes CASSFLPGSGLTGELFF.